A single sample is the source of the 10 T cell receptor beta chains below, sequenced in a study of T-cell reconstitution after alpha-beta-depleted transplantation in children. The TCRbeta library incorporated unique molecular identifiers. Each CDR3 protein is one row after TCRdb ran MiXCR on the PCR reads. The sample lists 190,000 or so distinct CDR3 sequences; roughly 6.8% were seen once. Here the sequenced sample was PBMCs from the stem cell graft donor, taken from the stem cell graft. These receptors were taken from a human donor who donated a stem cell graft to a child with Wiskott-Aldrich syndrome.

This clonotype appeared many times. The genes are TRBV7-2 and TRBJ2-7; TRBD2 matches at 7 bases. This CDR3 contains 13 residues. J lost 7 bases, V lost 4 bases, and 7 bases had no gene match. Per germline, CDR1 SGHTA and CDR2 FQGNSA. In DNA, the CDR3 is TGTGCCAGCAGCTACCAGCGGGAAGGAGAGCAGTACTTC. It specifies CASSYQREGEQYF.

The CDR3 protein is CASSLVGGGTYEQYF. The CDR3 DNA reads TGCGCCAGCAGCTTGGTGGGAGGGGGTACCTACGAGCAGTACTTC. The chain combines TRBV5-1 with TRBJ2-7; a weak D match, TRBD2 (7 bases). V lost 0 bases to trimming and J lost 2 bases, with 12 bases between them. The CDR3 is 15 amino acids. The germline gives CDR1 SGHRS, CDR2 YFSETQ.

A word on this clonotype: A read error may explain this, as a much larger clone is one base away. Here the CDR3 reads CASSLGPQRAEQFF. The CDR3 bases are TGTGCCAGCAGCTTAGGCCCTCAACGAGCTGAGCAGTTCTTC. The chain couples TRBV7-9 to TRBJ2-1; no definite D call. Trimming removed 1 base from V and 9 bases from J, with 13 bases in between. Looked up from germline, CDR1 is SEHNR and CDR2 is FQNEAQ (reference sequence). The CDR3 runs to 14 residues.

J is TRBJ2-7 and V is TRBV10-3, with TRBD1 identical over 9 bases. Germline lookup yields CDR1 ENHRY and CDR2 SYGVKD. The trim removed 4 bases at V and 6 bases at J, leaving 10 bases unmatched. The CDR3 totals 15 residues. DNA for the CDR3: TGTGCCATCAGTGGGAAGGGACAGGGAATGAGCGAGCAGTACTTC. Translated, it gives CAISGKGQGMSEQYF.

With respect to this clonotype: One end of the junction varies from germline; a read error may be responsible. The rearrangement links TRBV20-1 to TRBJ2-1; D tentatively reads TRBD1 or TRBD2 (6 bases each). Germline V gene sequence: CDR1 DFQATT, CDR2 SNEGSKA (reference sequence). The CDR3 covers 19 residues. The CDR3 sequence: CCAREGGKHSGEAYNEQFF. The CDR3 DNA follows: TGCTGTGCTAGAGAGGGGGGAAAGCATAGCGGAGAAGCCTACAATGAGCAGTTCTTC.

This clonotype came up many times. This chain uses TRBV10-3 with TRBJ2-5, with a tentative D call TRBD2 (5 bases). CDR1 and CDR2 from the germline V gene are ENHRY and SYGVKD. V lost 8 bases and J 5 bases, leaving 12 bases between the germline ends. The CDR3 totals 12 residues. CDR3 in amino acids: CAIREYGETQYF. In nucleotides, the CDR3 is TGTGCCATCCGGGAATACGGGGAGACCCAGTACTTC.

Many counts were recorded for this clonotype. The chain is built from TRBV5-1 and TRBJ1-6; possible D gene TRBD1, 5 bases. V lost 3 bases, J lost 5 bases, and 12 bases lay in between. CDR3 size: 15 residues. The germline CDR1 and CDR2 sequences are SGHRS and YFSETQ. This CDR3 reads CASSSTQGDNSPLHF. The CDR3 DNA is TGCGCCAGCAGCTCCACGCAGGGCGATAATTCACCCCTCCACTTT.

In its sample, this clonotype was seen many times. This chain links TRBV12-3 or TRBV12-4 with TRBJ2-1, with 7 nucleotides matching TRBD2. This CDR3 is built from 15 residues. The V and J ends lost 6 bases and 6 bases, in that order; junction bases with no gene match: 11. In DNA form, the CDR3 reads TGTGCCAGCAGGGGGGGAGGGTTAGGTGGCAATGAGCAGTTCTTC. It translates to CASRGGGLGGNEQFF.

This clonotype was recorded at least ten times. The chain combines TRBV6-1 with TRBJ2-2; 7 bases line up with TRBD2. The ends lost 5 bases at V and 4 bases at J; junction bases unmatched: 16. CDR1 and CDR2 from the germline V gene are MNHNS and SASEGT. The CDR3 is 18 residues long. The CDR3 DNA follows: TGTGCCAGCAGTCCACTTCCACCTTTGGGAGGGACCACCGGGGAGCTGTTTTTT. This translates into CASSPLPPLGGTTGELFF.

This clonotype has at least ten counts. The chain couples TRBV20-1 to TRBJ2-1; D gene uncertain. The germline V gene has CDR1 DFQATT and CDR2 SNEGSKA (reference sequence). V was cut by 5 bases and J by 0 bases, with 14 bases left in between. There are 15 residues in the CDR3. The CDR3 coding sequence is TGCAGTGCTTTGCGACTGGCGGTCTCCTACAATGAGCAGTTCTTC. Encoded protein: CSALRLAVSYNEQFF.